These T cell receptor beta chains were read from a single sample in a study of beta chain features in type 1 diabetes. Produced via immunoSEQ multiplex PCR; TCRdb's table is partial and in-frame only. The data contain roughly 260,000 clones, roughly a tenth of them singletons. The specimen sequenced was naive CD4+ T cells from blood. The receptors derive from a man aged 25-45 years with type 1 diabetes. Both conserved end residues are trimmed from each CDR3.

v_gene	j_gene	CDR3aa
TRBV2	TRBJ2-1	ASTRRASGGPRGQF
TRBV9	TRBJ2-5	ASSTGLASETQY
TRBV10-3	TRBJ2-2	AIGRTVNTGELF
TRBV5-1	TRBJ2-1	ASSFTGPYNEQF
TRBV27	TRBJ1-1	ASGGGLVTEAF
TRBV5-6	TRBJ2-6	ASFRGTGANVLT
TRBV29-1	TRBJ2-3	SVAGQGSTDTQY
TRBV4-3	TRBJ2-3	ASSTTFGESQY
TRBV4-2	TRBJ1-2	ASSQESSNYGYT
TRBV6-5	TRBJ1-1	ASSTGTDTEAF
TRBV2	TRBJ2-5	ASSRDTQETQY
TRBV18	TRBJ1-2	ASSPPEAGAGGYT
TRBV7-9	TRBJ2-1	ASSFRSFMSEQF
TRBV5-1	TRBJ1-5	ASSSLGGSGNQPQH
TRBV27	TRBJ2-6	ASSRDRSPGANVLT
TRBV4-3	TRBJ2-6	ASSPRLAGESGANVLT
TRBV5-8	TRBJ2-2	ASSLSYRVGTGELF
TRBV5-4	TRBJ1-2	ASSLAPGSGYT
TRBV29-1	.	SVGQGGVDEQY
TRBV7-2	TRBJ2-7	ASSFSGTSYEQY
TRBV14	TRBJ2-5	ASSQDRASQETQY
TRBV4-2	TRBJ2-7	ASSQDYGTGGLEQY
TRBV29-1	TRBJ1-1	SVRTDMNTEAF
TRBV18	TRBJ1-2	ASSPPSGSGYT
TRBV28	TRBJ1-5	ASTEALANQPQH
TRBV28	TRBJ1-4	ASSRPPGQRRKLF
TRBV7-2	TRBJ1-2	ASSPLYRVGYT
TRBV28	TRBJ2-5	ASSSRVETQY
TRBV29-1	TRBJ1-4	SVDQGLGEKLF
TRBV7-6	TRBJ2-3	ASSRRSGTSTDTQY
TRBV29-1	TRBJ2-5	SGALETQY
TRBV25-1	TRBJ1-2	ASRGTGQGYT
TRBV2	TRBJ1-1	ASTWTGNTEAF
TRBV5-1	TRBJ2-3	ASTRSQSTDTQY
TRBV29-1	TRBJ1-2	SVSPGQGRGRGDGYT
TRBV7-9	TRBJ1-4	ASSLGTGLNEKLF
TRBV4-3	TRBJ2-7	ASSPWSTSYEQY
TRBV28	TRBJ1-2	ASIHAQGPHGYT
TRBV2	TRBJ1-5	ASKGGSGNQPQH
TRBV29-1	TRBJ2-2	SATGPYGGGELF
TRBV10-3	TRBJ1-2	AIGKSTGTEGSYT
TRBV2	TRBJ2-5	ASGGIETQY
TRBV28	TRBJ2-7	ASTTGSYEQY
TRBV4-2	TRBJ2-1	ASSQSGTGGTEQF
TRBV9	TRBJ1-1	ASSVGQVTEAF
TRBV18	TRBJ2-1	ASSPRLAGYNEQF
TRBV4-3	TRBJ2-5	ASSQDPTEETQY
TRBV27	TRBJ2-2	ASSLTGGVIRGTGELF
TRBV7-2	TRBJ2-1	ASRKAATDEQF
TRBV10-3	TRBJ2-3	AGAGASTDTQY
TRBV11-1	TRBJ1-1	ASSKRFMNTEAF
TRBV4-2	TRBJ2-7	ASSPEFSLSEQY
TRBV7-9	TRBJ2-1	ASSLDISSYNEQF